Below are 22 T cell receptor beta chains sequenced from a single sample in a study of control samples from healthy donors and cancer patients. Profiled with immunoSEQ multiplex PCR; TCRdb holds only in-frame clones, not every one. The table includes about 150,000 clones, 85% to 90% detected once. The specimen sequenced was blood. All receptors come from a man younger than 30 in good health.

The chain carries TRBV3-1 (or the pseudogene TRBV3-2) and TRBJ1-2; D perhaps matches TRBD1 (6 bases). V was clipped by 4 bases and J by 4 bases, with 13 bases between them. Germline CDR1 LGHDT, CDR2 YNNKEL (reference sequence). This CDR3 contains 14 residues. CDR3 DNA: TGTGCCAGCAGCCGGGACACGGACAGCTATGGCTACACCTTC. Amino acid sequence: CASSRDTDSYGYTF.

The rearrangement links TRBV19 to TRBJ2-7; TRBD1 matches at 10 bases. J was trimmed by 5 bases and V by 10 bases; bases with no gene match: 11. CDR3 length: 14 amino acids. Germline CDR1 is LNHDA and CDR2 is SQIVND (reference sequence). The chain's CDR3 is CATEVGQGGHEQYF. The CDR3 region has the DNA TGTGCCACCGAGGTCGGACAGGGGGGTCACGAGCAGTACTTC.

This clone was found a few times. The chain couples TRBV5-5 to TRBJ2-7; 7 positions match TRBD1. The V segment lost 0 bases and the J segment 2 bases; nucleotides outside the gene matches: 2. Germline V gene sequence: CDR1 SGHKS, CDR2 YYEKEE (reference sequence). The CDR3 consists of 14 residues. CDR3 in DNA: TGTGCCAGCAGCTTGGAACAGGGGACCTACGAGCAGTACTTC. Its protein is CASSLEQGTYEQYF.

This clone was observed a single time. The chain carries TRBV9 and TRBJ2-1; 10 bases fit TRBD1. This CDR3 has 15 residues. With V trimmed by 3 bases and J by 7 bases, 7 bases remained unmatched. The germline gives CDR1 SGDLS, CDR2 YYNGEE. Written as DNA, the CDR3 is TGTGCCAGCAGCGGCCGACAGGGGGCCGGGAATGAGCAGTTCTTC. It encodes CASSGRQGAGNEQFF.

This clone showed up just once. The chain uses TRBV6-4 and TRBJ2-3; D not certain. CDR3 length: 11 amino acids. Trimming took off 6 bases at V and 7 bases at J, with 8 bases between the two ends. Germline values: CDR1 MRHNA, CDR2 SNTAGT. The CDR3 spells CASRLGNTQYF. DNA of the CDR3: TGTGCCAGCAGACTCGGAAATACGCAGTATTTT.

The V gene is TRBV28, the J gene TRBJ1-1; 8 bases line up with TRBD1. V dropped 1 base and J dropped 5; count of bases not matched to a gene: 12. This CDR3 spans 17 amino acids. Germline V gene data show CDR1 as MDHEN and CDR2 as SYDVKM. CDR3 residues: CASSLFSGGAPGTEAFF. The CDR3 bases are TGTGCCAGCAGTTTATTTTCAGGGGGCGCCCCGGGAACTGAAGCTTTCTTT.

V usage is TRBV6-5 and J usage is TRBJ2-2; 7 bases align to TRBD1. V gave up 7 bases and J gave up 5 bases; unmatched junction bases: 7. The germline V gene has CDR1 MNHEY and CDR2 SVGAGI. The CDR3 has 14 amino acids. CDR3: CASKGAGATGELFF. The CDR3 DNA reads TGTGCCAGCAAGGGGGCAGGGGCGACCGGGGAGCTGTTTTTT.

The chain recombines TRBV28 with TRBJ2-3; D is possibly TRBD1 (5 bases). CDR1 and CDR2 (germline): MDHEN, SYDVKM. The length of the CDR3 is 15 residues. V was cut by 3 bases and J by 6 bases, with 16 bases left in between. The CDR3 DNA follows: TGTGCCAGCAGTTTTCGGTACAGGCGAAGGGATACGCAGTATTTT. It translates to CASSFRYRRRDTQYF.

This rearrangement joins TRBV16 to TRBJ2-7, with 8 bases aligning to TRBD2. V shed 2 bases, J shed 6 bases, and the junction held 0 bases outside the gene matches. This CDR3 contains 12 residues. Germline V gives CDR1 KGHSY, CDR2 FQNENV. CDR3 bases: TGTGCCAGCAGCCAAACTAGCGGCGAGCAGTACTTC. It specifies CASSQTSGEQYF.

The chain joins TRBV7-9 to TRBJ1-2, with D perhaps matching TRBD1 (5 bases). The V gene lost 4 bases and the J gene lost 6 bases, with 21 bases spanning the gap. Germline CDR1 is SEHNR and CDR2 is FQNEAQ (reference sequence). The CDR3 has 16 residues. The DNA for the CDR3 is TGTGCCAGCAGCTCACCTCACCGGGGCGGATTAGATGGCTACACCTTC. Its translation is CASSSPHRGGLDGYTF.

J is TRBJ2-3 and V is TRBV6-2 or TRBV6-3; TRBD2 might be the D (6 bases). This CDR3 is built from 15 residues. Trimming shortened V by 3 bases and J by 2 bases, and 12 bases separated the two germline ends. Per germline, CDR1 MNHEY and CDR2 SVGEGT. DNA for the CDR3: TGTGCCAGCAGTTATTTGGGCGGGACCACAGATACGCAGTATTTT. This encodes CASSYLGGTTDTQYF.

The chain joins TRBV11-1 to TRBJ2-7; 12 nucleotides line up with TRBD1. The germline V gene encodes CDR1 SGHAT and CDR2 FQDESV (reference sequence). V lost 1 base to trimming and J lost 5 bases; unmatched junction nucleotides: 6. This CDR3 contains 16 residues. The CDR3 DNA is TGTGCCAGCAGCTTAGAAGGGGGACAGGGGGCCAACGAGCAGTACTTC. Residues: CASSLEGGQGANEQYF.

This rearrangement joins TRBV30 to TRBJ1-4, with TRBD1 matching over 8 bases. This CDR3 contains 16 residues. Per germline, CDR1 GTSNPN and CDR2 SVGIG (reference sequence). V trimming: 3 bases; J trimming: 8 bases; junction bases outside the gene matches: 14. This CDR3 is CAWRGGGQAPLEKLFF. The DNA of the CDR3 is TGTGCCTGGAGAGGTGGGGGACAGGCCCCTTTAGAAAAACTGTTTTTT.

The chain has TRBV11-2 and TRBJ2-2; D unresolved. The CDR3 contains 11 residues. V lost 4 bases and J lost 8, with 5 bases in between. Germline lookup yields CDR1 SGHAT and CDR2 FQNNGV. CDR3 bases: TGTGCCAGCAGCTCACAGGGGGAGCTGTTTTTT. Translation gives CASSSQGELFF.

V and J are TRBV28 and TRBJ2-7; 7 nucleotides match TRBD2. V lost 6 bases and J lost 0; bases outside the gene matches: 5. CDR3 length equals 14 residues. Germline lookup yields CDR1 MDHEN and CDR2 SYDVKM. CDR3 amino acids: CASSAGVSSYEQYF. CDR3 nucleotides: TGTGCCAGCAGCGCGGGGGTCAGCTCCTACGAGCAGTACTTC.

This clone has only one observation. The chain carries TRBV28 and TRBJ1-4; D is possibly TRBD1 (6 bases). Per germline, CDR1 MDHEN and CDR2 SYDVKM. The CDR3 has 15 residues. The V end was cut by 4 bases, the J end by 0 bases, with 9 bases between. The CDR3 loop is CASSYGGSTNEKLFF. The CDR3 DNA is TGTGCCAGCAGTTACGGGGGCTCAACTAATGAAAAACTGTTTTTT.

This rearrangement joins TRBV15 to TRBJ2-1; D remains unclear. V was trimmed by 0 bases and J by 10 bases, leaving 7 bases between them. Germline V gene data show CDR1 as LNHNV and CDR2 as YYDKDF (reference sequence). The CDR3 is made up of 12 amino acids. The CDR3 sequence: CATSRDHSEQFF. For the CDR3, the DNA is TGTGCCACCAGCAGAGATCATAGCGAGCAGTTCTTC.

The V gene is TRBV6-5, the J gene TRBJ1-4; TRBD1 is a possible D gene (5 bases). Germline V gene lookup returns CDR1 MNHEY and CDR2 SVGAGI. V shed 0 bases and J shed 7 bases, with 9 bases lying between them. The CDR3 length is 14 residues. The CDR3 loop reads CASSYSVGPEKLFF. The CDR3 DNA sequence: TGTGCCAGCAGTTACTCGGTGGGGCCTGAAAAACTGTTTTTT.

To note about this clone: The sample has other DNA sequences that encode this CDR3 too. The rearrangement joins TRBV9 to TRBJ1-1; D gene unclear. CDR3 length: 13 amino acids. Germline V gene lookup returns CDR1 SGDLS and CDR2 YYNGEE. V gave up 0 bases and J gave up 2 bases, with 5 bases separating them. The CDR3 reads CASSVEGNTEAFF. CDR3 DNA sequence: TGTGCCAGCAGCGTAGAGGGAAACACTGAAGCTTTCTTT.

This clone has only a few counts. This chain joins TRBV7-9 and TRBJ2-5, with D uncertain. The CDR3 has 13 residues. CDR1 is SEHNR, CDR2 FQNEAQ, per germline (reference sequence). V lost 1 base, J lost 1 base, and 4 bases lay in between. CDR3: CASSLGTQETQYF. The CDR3 DNA reads TGTGCCAGCAGCTTAGGCACCCAAGAGACCCAGTACTTC. Complete variable domain (other parts from reference TRBV7-9 and TRBJ2-5): DTGVSQNPRHKITKRGQNVTFRCDPISEHNRLYWYRQTLGQGPEFLTYFQNEAQLEKSRLLSDRFSAERPKGSFSTLEIQRTEQGDSAMYLCASSLGTQETQYFGPGTRLLVL.

This clone was observed a single time. The J gene is TRBJ2-7, the V gene TRBV7-2; TRBD1 agrees at 8 bases. The germline CDR1 and CDR2 sequences are SGHTA and FQGNSA. The CDR3 sequence is 14 residues long. The trim removed 6 bases at V and 4 bases at J, leaving 8 bases unmatched. The CDR3 bases are TGTGCCAGCAGTCAACAGGGGGGAGAATACGAGCAGTACTTC. Protein sequence: CASSQQGGEYEQYF.

The chain has TRBV28 and TRBJ1-1, with D possibly TRBD1 on 6 matching bases. Trimming stripped 6 bases from V and 6 bases from J, with 14 bases between. Per germline, CDR1 MDHEN and CDR2 SYDVKM. The CDR3 covers 13 residues. CDR3 sequence: CASRQLQGSEAFF. The DNA for the CDR3 is TGTGCCAGCAGGCAGCTACAGGGTTCTGAAGCTTTCTTT. Looking up the rest from reference TRBV28 and TRBJ1-1 gives the full variable domain: DVKVTQSSRYLVKRTGEKVFLECVQDMDHENMFWYRQDPGLGLRLIYFSYDVKMKEKGDIPEGYSVSREKKERFSLILESASTNQTSMYLCASRQLQGSEAFFGQGTRLTVV.